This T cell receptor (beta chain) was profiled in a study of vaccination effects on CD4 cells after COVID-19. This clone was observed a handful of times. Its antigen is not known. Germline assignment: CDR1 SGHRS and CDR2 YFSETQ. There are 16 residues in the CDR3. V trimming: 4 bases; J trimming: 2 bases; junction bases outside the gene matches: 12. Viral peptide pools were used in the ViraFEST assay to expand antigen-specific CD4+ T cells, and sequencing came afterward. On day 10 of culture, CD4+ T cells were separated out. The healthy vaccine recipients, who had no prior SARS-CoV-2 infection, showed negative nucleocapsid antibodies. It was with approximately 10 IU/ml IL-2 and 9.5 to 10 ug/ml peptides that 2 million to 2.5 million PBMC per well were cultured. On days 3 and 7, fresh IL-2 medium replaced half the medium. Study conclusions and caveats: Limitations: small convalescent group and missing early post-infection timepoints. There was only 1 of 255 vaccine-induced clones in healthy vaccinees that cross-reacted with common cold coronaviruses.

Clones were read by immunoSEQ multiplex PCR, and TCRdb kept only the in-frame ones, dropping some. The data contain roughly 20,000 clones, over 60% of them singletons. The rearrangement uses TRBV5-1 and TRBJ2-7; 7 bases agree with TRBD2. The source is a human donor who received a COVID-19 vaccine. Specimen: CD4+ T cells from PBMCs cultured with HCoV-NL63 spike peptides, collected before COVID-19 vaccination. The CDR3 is CASSPGSSGPTYEQYF. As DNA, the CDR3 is TGCGCCAGCAGCCCGGGGAGTAGCGGGCCGACCTACGAGCAGTACTTC.